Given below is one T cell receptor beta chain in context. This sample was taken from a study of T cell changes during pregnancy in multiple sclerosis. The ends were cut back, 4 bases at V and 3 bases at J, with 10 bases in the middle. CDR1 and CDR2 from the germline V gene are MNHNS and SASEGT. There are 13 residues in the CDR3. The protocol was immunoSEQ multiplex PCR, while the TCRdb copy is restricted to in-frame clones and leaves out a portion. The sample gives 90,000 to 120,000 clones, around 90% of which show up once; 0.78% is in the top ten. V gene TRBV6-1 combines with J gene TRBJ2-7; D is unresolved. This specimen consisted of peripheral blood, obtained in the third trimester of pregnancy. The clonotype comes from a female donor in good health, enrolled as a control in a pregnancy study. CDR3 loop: CASSVNRYYEQYF. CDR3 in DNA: TGTGCCAGCAGTGTTAACAGATACTACGAGCAGTACTTC.